These 30 T cell receptor beta chains came from one sample sequenced in a study of T-cell memory formation after mild COVID-19. TCRdb reprocessed the 5' RACE reads via MiXCR and lists one record per CDR3 protein. The data show about 600,000 distinct CDR3 sequences, with roughly 21% seen just once and around 8.4% held by the top ten. Material: PBMCs or a T cell subset sorted from them (not recorded which). These receptors all come from an adult woman who had mild COVID-19 (a few samples of this study predate the infection). Cell type and time point are not known.

The chain combines TRBV11-1 with TRBJ2-1; D may be TRBD1 or TRBD2 (6 bases each). Germline CDR1 is SGHAT and CDR2 is FQDESV (reference sequence). V lost 3 bases and J lost 5, with 14 bases in between. CDR3 length: 15 amino acids. As DNA, the CDR3 is TGTGCCAGCAGCTTGAGGGGGGCGCAAAACAATGAGCAGTTCTTC. Translating gives CASSLRGAQNNEQFF.

This clonotype was recorded a few times. The genes are TRBV5-1 and TRBJ2-1; D is unclear. Trimming removed 0 bases from V and 10 bases from J, with 11 bases in between. Germline values: CDR1 SGHRS, CDR2 YFSETQ. CDR3 length: 13 residues. The DNA for the CDR3 is TGCGCCAGCAGCTTGGAATTTGGGTTAGAGCAGTTCTTC. Encoded protein: CASSLEFGLEQFF.

The chain couples TRBV7-9 to TRBJ2-7, with D perhaps TRBD1 (5 bases). CDR3 length: 13 amino acids. V was pared by 7 bases and J by 3 bases, with 13 bases between. Germline lookup yields CDR1 SEHNR and CDR2 FQNEAQ (reference sequence). CDR3 sequence (DNA): TGTGCCAGCATGGCGACAGAAGACTACGAGCAGTACTTC. The encoded protein is CASMATEDYEQYF.

This chain connects TRBV7-9 to TRBJ1-2; no clear D gene. Germline values: CDR1 SEHNR, CDR2 FQNEAQ (reference sequence). Trimming took off 5 bases at V and 8 bases at J, with 12 bases between the two ends. The CDR3 is made up of 12 amino acids. CDR3 bases: TGTGCCAGCAGCATAGTTCTCGAGGGCTACACCTTC. Translation: CASSIVLEGYTF.

The chain's CDR3 is CASSFEGGRTDTQYF. CDR3 coding DNA: TGTGCCAGCAGTTTCGAGGGGGGCCGCACAGATACGCAGTATTTT. V usage is TRBV27 and J usage is TRBJ2-3; tentatively, D is TRBD1 or TRBD2 (6 bases each). The CDR3 loop spans 15 amino acids. Germline V gives CDR1 MNHEY, CDR2 SMNVEV (reference sequence). The V end lost 3 bases, the J end lost 1 base, and 11 bases lay between the germline ends.

This clonotype occurred many times. V is TRBV27 and J is TRBJ2-5; 7 nucleotides match TRBD2. Trimming took 1 base from V and 2 from J; bases not matched to a gene: 1. The CDR3 spans 14 residues. The V gene's germline CDR1 is MNHEY and CDR2 SMNVEV (reference sequence). The DNA for the CDR3 is TGTGCCAGCAGTTTATTCGGGGGGCAAGAGACCCAGTACTTC. Translating it yields CASSLFGGQETQYF.

In DNA form, the CDR3 reads TGTGCCAGCAGTTACATCGATACGCAGTATTTT. Translation gives CASSYIDTQYF. V gene TRBV6-2 or TRBV6-3 combines with J gene TRBJ2-3; D not resolved. Germline V CDR1 and CDR2: MNHEY, SVGEGT. The CDR3 is 11 residues long. The V end lost 2 bases, the J end lost 6 bases, and 3 bases lay between the germline ends.

The rearrangement joins TRBV20-1 to TRBJ2-7; either TRBD1 or TRBD2 may supply D (5 bases each). Trimming pared 1 base from V and 3 bases from J, leaving 13 bases between. Germline CDR1 DFQATT, CDR2 SNEGSKA (reference sequence). The CDR3 is 14 amino acids. As DNA, the CDR3 is TGCAGTGCTAGAGGAGGGGTAAATGTCTACGAGCAGTACTTC. It codes for CSARGGVNVYEQYF.

The chain combines TRBV6-5 with TRBJ1-1; D unresolved. The CDR3 is 17 residues long. Germline CDR1 is MNHEY and CDR2 is SVGAGI. V was shortened by 0 bases and J by 1 base, with 15 bases between the two germline ends. CDR3 DNA: TGTGCCAGCAGTTACTCTCCGGCTCACCAGCAGAACACTGAAGCTTTCTTT. It codes for CASSYSPAHQQNTEAFF.

The chain is built from TRBV5-6 and TRBJ1-2; tentatively, D is TRBD1 (5 bases). Trimming pared 6 bases from V and 6 bases from J, leaving 12 bases between. CDR3 size: 12 residues. Germline loops: CDR1 SGHDT, CDR2 YYEEEE. CDR3 sequence (DNA): TGTGCCAGCAAGAGGGGTCGGGATGGCTACACCTTC. It yields the protein CASKRGRDGYTF.

The genes are TRBV29-1 and TRBJ2-1; 8 bases fit TRBD2. V shed 7 bases, J shed 7 bases, and the junction held 9 bases outside the gene matches. The CDR3 has 13 residues. Germline V gives CDR1 SQVTM, CDR2 ANQGSEA. In DNA, the CDR3 is TGCAGCGCCCGAGCGAGCGGGAGTAATGAGCAGTTCTTC. Amino acid sequence: CSARASGSNEQFF.

The chain has TRBV7-9 and TRBJ2-1; D tentatively fits TRBD1 or TRBD2 (6 bases each). The CDR3 is made up of 16 amino acids. With 4 bases removed from V and 2 bases from J, the gap between germline ends came to 15 bases. Per the germline V gene, CDR1 is SEHNR and CDR2 is FQNEAQ (reference sequence). The chain's CDR3 is CASSSPGGPPYNEQFF. The DNA for the CDR3 is TGTGCCAGCAGCTCCCCTGGGGGGCCTCCCTACAATGAGCAGTTCTTC.

Many counts were recorded for this clonotype. J is TRBJ2-1 and V is TRBV7-6; TRBD2 matches 12 bases. V trimming: 5 bases; J trimming: 11 bases; junction bases outside the gene matches: 7. Germline lookup yields CDR1 SGHVS and CDR2 FNYEAQ. The CDR3 spans 14 residues. The CDR3 DNA follows: TGTGCCAGCAGCCCACGTCTAGCGGGGGGGCAGCAGTTCTTC. This translates into CASSPRLAGGQQFF.

This clonotype was seen only a few times. The chain combines TRBV6-2 or TRBV6-3 with TRBJ2-1; 14 bases align to TRBD2. Unmatched junction bases numbered 6, after V lost 6 bases and J lost 8 bases. The CDR3 is 15 amino acids. CDR1 and CDR2 from the germline V gene are MNHEY and SVGEGT. CDR3 in amino acids: CASSPRLAGGDEQFF. CDR3 nucleotide sequence: TGTGCCAGCAGCCCTCGACTAGCGGGAGGGGATGAGCAGTTCTTC.

This clonotype was counted a single time. This could be a read error, since a much larger clone is one nucleotide away. This chain uses TRBV24-1 with TRBJ1-6; D is uncertain. Germline CDR1 is KGHDR and CDR2 is SFDVKD. The length of the CDR3 is 14 residues. V gave up 5 bases and J gave up 8 bases, with 12 bases separating them. The CDR3 region has the DNA TGTGCCACCAGTGGCGGGAGCGCCGATTCACCCCTCCACTTT. Translating gives CATSGGSADSPLHF.

Comments on this clonotype: A read error may produce the germline difference seen at one junction end. The CDR3 here is CASSLVPGQWDF. CDR3 nucleotides: TGTGCCAGCAGCCTCGTCCCGGGACAGTGGGACTTC. The rearrangement links TRBV11-2 to TRBJ2-7, with 7 positions matching TRBD1. The CDR3 is 12 residues long. The germline CDR1 and CDR2 sequences are SGHAT and FQNNGV.

This clonotype was recorded a few times. This rearrangement joins TRBV20-1 to TRBJ2-5; 11 positions match TRBD1. CDR3 length: 14 residues. After removal of 6 bases from V and 1 base from J, the junction contained 4 bases not matched to a gene. Germline-derived CDR1 and CDR2 are DFQATT and SNEGSKA (reference sequence). CDR3 nucleotide sequence: TGCAGTGCGGGACAGGGGGTCTTCCAAGAGACCCAGTACTTC. Translation: CSAGQGVFQETQYF.

The V gene is TRBV27, the J gene TRBJ2-7, with D unresolved. CDR1 and CDR2 (germline): MNHEY, SMNVEV (reference sequence). The V and J ends lost 0 bases and 0 bases respectively, with 12 bases between them. This CDR3 is 16 amino acids long. The CDR3 nucleotides are TGTGCCAGCAGTTTATCTCTGGCAGGAAGCTCCTACGAGCAGTACTTC. Protein: CASSLSLAGSSYEQYF.

This clonotype came up many times. V gene TRBV6-5 combines with J gene TRBJ1-2; 7 positions match TRBD1. V was pared by 0 bases and J by 4 bases, with 2 bases of the junction left unmatched. The CDR3 runs to 14 residues. Germline V CDR1 and CDR2: MNHEY, SVGAGI. CDR3 sequence reads: CASSYSSGGYGYTF. The CDR3 DNA reads TGTGCCAGCAGTTACTCGTCAGGGGGCTATGGCTACACCTTC.

This clonotype was detected a few times. The chain uses TRBV4-2 and TRBJ2-1; D gene uncertain. V was shortened by 3 bases and J by 9 bases, with 12 bases between the two germline ends. Germline assignment: CDR1 LGHNA and CDR2 YNFKEQ. The CDR3 covers 13 residues. The chain's CDR3 is CASSQAGRAEQFF. CDR3 nucleotide sequence: TGTGCCAGCAGCCAGGCTGGTCGGGCTGAGCAGTTCTTC.

Many counts were recorded for this clonotype. The chain links TRBV6-4 to TRBJ2-1; 8 nucleotides align to TRBD2. With 0 bases clipped from V and 6 bases from J, the junction kept 4 bases outside the gene matches. This CDR3 has 15 amino acids. Germline CDR1 MRHNA, CDR2 SNTAGT. CDR3 region: CASSDSGLDSNEQFF. Here the CDR3 DNA reads TGTGCCAGCAGTGACTCGGGACTAGATAGCAATGAGCAGTTCTTC.

The CDR3 region is CSASGRGSSTDTQYF. CDR3 sequence (DNA): TGCAGTGCTTCGGGGAGAGGATCTAGCACAGATACGCAGTATTTT. The chain is built from TRBV20-1 and TRBJ2-3; D might be TRBD2 (5 bases). V gave up 5 bases and J gave up 0 bases, with 15 bases separating them. The CDR3 consists of 15 residues. Germline-derived CDR1 and CDR2 are DFQATT and SNEGSKA (reference sequence).

This clonotype appeared a few times. The rearrangement joins TRBV20-1 to TRBJ2-7; D perhaps matches TRBD2 (6 bases). Germline loops: CDR1 DFQATT, CDR2 SNEGSKA (reference sequence). There are 13 residues in the CDR3. Trimming shortened V by 7 bases and J by 0 bases, and 13 bases separated the two germline ends. The CDR3, as DNA: TGCAGTGGCGGGAACGGGCTCTCCTACGAGCAGTACTTC. Amino acids: CSGGNGLSYEQYF.

The chain joins TRBV29-1 to TRBJ2-3; D gene uncertain. V was shortened by 0 bases and J by 2 bases, with 15 bases between the two germline ends. Germline V lookup: CDR1 SQVTM, CDR2 ANQGSEA. The CDR3 extends over 16 amino acids. The CDR3 nucleotides read TGCAGCGTTGAAGATCTTATTGGTCTCCCCACAGATACGCAGTATTTT. This codes for CSVEDLIGLPTDTQYF.

This clonotype has a handful of counts. V usage is TRBV29-1 and J usage is TRBJ1-5, with a possible D match to TRBD1 (6 bases). Trimming removed 1 base at V and 2 bases at J, with 9 bases between. Germline V gene lookup returns CDR1 SQVTM and CDR2 ANQGSEA. The CDR3 is 14 amino acids. CDR3 in DNA: TGCAGCGTTGAAGTAGGGGGAGGCAATCAGCCCCAGCATTTT. It translates to CSVEVGGGNQPQHF.

CDR3 nucleotide sequence: TGTGCCAGCAGCTTGAGGGTGGACAACGTCCTGACTTTC. Protein product: CASSLRVDNVLTF. The chain links TRBV5-4 to TRBJ2-6, with no clear D. V lost 1 base, J lost 9 bases, and 8 bases lay in between. The CDR3 totals 13 residues. Germline values: CDR1 SGHNT, CDR2 YYREEE (reference sequence).

In this sample, this clonotype turned up a few times. The rearrangement links TRBV27 to TRBJ2-7, with D uncertain. The CDR3 runs to 14 residues. Trimming took 6 bases from V and 3 from J, leaving 15 bases between them. CDR1 and CDR2 (germline): MNHEY, SMNVEV (reference sequence). CDR3 sequence: CASSHGGYNYEQYF. The CDR3, as DNA: TGTGCCAGCAGCCATGGTGGGTATAACTACGAGCAGTACTTC.

This chain connects TRBV6-2 or TRBV6-3 to TRBJ1-5; a weak D match, TRBD1 (6 bases). V was clipped by 2 bases and J by 4 bases, with 15 bases between them. The germline gives CDR1 MNHEY, CDR2 SVGEGT. The CDR3 is made up of 16 amino acids. The CDR3 bases are TGTGCCAGCAGTTACGGGTCGACAGGCCTAAATCAGCCCCAGCATTTT. Its protein is CASSYGSTGLNQPQHF.

The chain has TRBV20-1 and TRBJ1-1; D gene unclear. This CDR3 has 15 residues. Trimming removed 1 base at V and 0 bases at J, with 12 bases between. Germline CDR1 and CDR2: DFQATT and SNEGSKA (reference sequence). CDR3 loop: CSARAQRRVNTEAFF. CDR3 DNA sequence: TGCAGTGCTAGAGCCCAAAGAAGGGTGAACACTGAAGCTTTCTTT.

The chain links TRBV24-1 to TRBJ1-5; no reliable D call. Trimming cost V 5 bases and J 2 bases, with 9 bases left between them. CDR3 size: 14 residues. Germline V gene data show CDR1 as KGHDR and CDR2 as SFDVKD. In nucleotides, the CDR3 is TGTGCCACCAGTGCCGGGGTGGGCAATCAGCCCCAGCATTTT. Its protein product is CATSAGVGNQPQHF.